A single sample is the source of the 27 T cell receptor beta chains below, sequenced in a study of T-cell memory formation after mild COVID-19. TCRdb fed the 5' RACE reads into MiXCR, producing one record per CDR3 protein. Of more than 25,000 distinct CDR3 sequences listed, just under 7.5% were seen once; the top ten hold roughly 13%. The sample comprised PBMCs or a T cell subset sorted from them (not recorded which). The source of these receptors is an adult woman who had mild COVID-19 (a few samples of this study predate the infection). Cell type and time point are not known.

This clonotype was detected ten times or more. The genes are TRBV6-4 and TRBJ2-3; D possibly corresponds to TRBD1 (6 bases). The CDR3 is 15 amino acids. Per the germline V gene, CDR1 is MRHNA and CDR2 is SNTAGT. The V end lost 3 bases, the J end lost 7 bases, and 17 bases lay between the germline ends. The CDR3: CASSEGTRTRYTQYF. CDR3 in DNA: TGTGCCAGCAGTGAGGGGACACGCACCCGTTATACGCAGTATTTT.

The table lists this clonotype with many counts. The CDR3 DNA sequence: TGTGCCAGCAGCGTCGGGACTGTCGGCACAGATACGCAGTATTTT. Its translation is CASSVGTVGTDTQYF. The chain uses TRBV9 and TRBJ2-3, with a weak D call TRBD2 (6 bases). CDR1 is SGDLS, CDR2 YYNGEE, per germline. V lost 2 bases to trimming and J lost 1 base, with 11 bases between them. CDR3 length: 15 amino acids.

This clonotype came up a few times. V and J are TRBV6-6 and TRBJ1-1; 7 bases map to TRBD1. V was clipped by 7 bases and J by 7 bases; unmatched bases: 9. Germline V lookup: CDR1 MNHNY, CDR2 SVGAGI (reference sequence). The CDR3 has 13 amino acids. CDR3 nucleotide sequence: TGTGCCAGCAAACAATCAGGGGGTGATGAAGCTTTCTTT. Translation gives CASKQSGGDEAFF.

This chain joins TRBV6-1 and TRBJ2-1, with 7 nucleotides matching TRBD2. CDR3 length equals 17 residues. Germline loops: CDR1 MNHNS, CDR2 SASEGT. The trim removed 0 bases at V and 0 bases at J, leaving 5 bases unmatched. CDR3 nucleotide sequence: TGTGCCAGCAGTGAAGCCCTAGCGGTGAGCTCCTACAATGAGCAGTTCTTC. Encoded protein: CASSEALAVSSYNEQFF.

This clonotype appeared many times. The chain's CDR3 is CASSPTPTLAGQTDTQYF. CDR3 nucleotide sequence: TGTGCCAGCTCACCGACCCCTACTCTAGCGGGACAGACAGATACGCAGTATTTT. The V call is TRBV18, the J call TRBJ2-3, with TRBD2 matching 9 bases. The CDR3 has 18 amino acids. The V gene's germline CDR1 is KGHSH and CDR2 LQKENI. Trimming took 3 bases from V and 3 from J; bases not matched to a gene: 13.

This clonotype was seen repeatedly, ten times or more. V gene TRBV7-9 combines with J gene TRBJ2-6, with 7 bases lining up with TRBD1. Germline values: CDR1 SEHNR, CDR2 FQNEAQ (reference sequence). After removal of 5 bases from V and 6 bases from J, the junction contained 7 bases not matched to a gene. The CDR3 extends over 15 amino acids. The CDR3 nucleotides are TGTGCCAGCAGCCCCTGGGACAGTTCGGCCAACGTCCTGACTTTC. This sequence encodes CASSPWDSSANVLTF.

The sample holds many counts of this clonotype. This chain uses TRBV5-1 with TRBJ2-4; 8 bases match TRBD2. Per the germline V gene, CDR1 is SGHRS and CDR2 is YFSETQ. V was pared by 7 bases and J by 3 bases, with 15 bases of the junction left unmatched. The CDR3 spans 17 residues. The CDR3 DNA is TGCGCCAGCTGTAGCGGGATTCAGGGTTTAGGCAAAAACATTCAGTACTTC. Translated, it gives CASCSGIQGLGKNIQYF.

At least ten counts were recorded for this clonotype. In DNA, the CDR3 is TGTGCCAGCAGCGCTTCTCACACCTTCAGGACAGGGGGAGGCACAGATACGCAGTATTTT. It encodes CASSASHTFRTGGGTDTQYF. V and J are TRBV5-5 and TRBJ2-3, with 10 bases lining up with TRBD1. Germline CDR1 and CDR2: SGHKS and YYEKEE (reference sequence). Trimming took 4 bases from V and 1 from J; bases not matched to a gene: 18. The CDR3 spans 20 residues.

This chain links TRBV3-1 with TRBJ1-6; D is undetermined. Trimming removed 1 base from V and 8 bases from J, with 9 bases in between. Per the germline V gene, CDR1 is LGHDT and CDR2 is YNNKEL (reference sequence). This CDR3 comprises 14 residues. The CDR3 reads CASSQVGFYSPLHF. The CDR3 DNA reads as TGTGCCAGCAGCCAAGTTGGGTTTTATTCACCCCTCCACTTT.

Many counts were recorded for this clonotype. V is TRBV7-9 and J is TRBJ1-6, with 9 bases that match TRBD1. Germline V gives CDR1 SEHNR, CDR2 FQNEAQ (reference sequence). The CDR3 contains 15 residues. J lost 10 bases, V lost 3 bases, and 7 bases had no gene match. The CDR3 DNA follows: TGTGCCAGCAGCTTGGACAGGGGCTCGGGGTCACCCCTCCACTTT. It specifies CASSLDRGSGSPLHF.

In its sample, this clonotype was seen many times. The chain uses TRBV25-1 and TRBJ2-3; the D is unclear. Trimming pared 1 base from V and 1 base from J, leaving 6 bases between. This CDR3 spans 14 amino acids. Germline assignment: CDR1 MGHDK and CDR2 SYGVNS. CDR3 sequence: CASSESRGTDTQYF. The CDR3 nucleotides are TGTGCCAGCAGTGAATCTAGGGGCACAGATACGCAGTATTTT.

This clonotype was seen at least ten times. The J gene is TRBJ2-5, the V gene TRBV7-9; 9 positions agree with TRBD2. CDR3 length equals 15 residues. Per the germline V gene, CDR1 is SEHNR and CDR2 is FQNEAQ (reference sequence). V lost 5 bases and J lost 5; bases outside the gene matches: 9. CDR3 in DNA: TGTGCCAGCAGCCCCCCGGGACTAGCTTTCGAGACCCAGTACTTC. Translated, it gives CASSPPGLAFETQYF.

The sample holds many counts of this clonotype. The chain joins TRBV3-1 to TRBJ1-1; 10 nucleotides line up with TRBD1. This CDR3 comprises 15 residues. Germline V lookup: CDR1 LGHDT, CDR2 YNNKEL (reference sequence). The ends lost 1 base at V and 5 bases at J; junction bases unmatched: 4. The CDR3 protein is CASSQGDRGKTEAFF. CDR3 DNA sequence: TGTGCCAGCAGCCAAGGGGACAGGGGAAAAACTGAAGCTTTCTTT.

This clonotype was counted ten times or more. The chain combines TRBV6-5 with TRBJ1-1; D perhaps matches TRBD1 (6 bases). With 6 bases removed from V and 5 bases from J, the gap between germline ends came to 10 bases. The V gene's germline CDR1 is MNHEY and CDR2 SVGAGI. This CDR3 contains 12 residues. The CDR3: CASRDQGTEAFF. CDR3 nucleotides: TGTGCCAGCAGGGACCAGGGGACTGAAGCTTTCTTT.

This clonotype was observed at least ten times. J is TRBJ2-1 and V is TRBV2; 7 bases agree with TRBD1. The germline V gene encodes CDR1 SNHLY and CDR2 FYNNEI. This CDR3 spans 13 amino acids. V dropped 5 bases and J dropped 7; count of bases not matched to a gene: 5. The CDR3 sequence: CASSRQGRNEQFF. In DNA form, the CDR3 reads TGTGCCAGCAGTAGACAGGGTAGAAATGAGCAGTTCTTC.

This clonotype was detected ten times or more. This rearrangement joins TRBV10-3 to TRBJ1-3, with D perhaps TRBD1 (6 bases). The CDR3 runs to 17 residues. V was pared by 6 bases and J by 0 bases, with 18 bases between. CDR1 is ENHRY, CDR2 SYGVKD, per germline. CDR3 DNA: TGTGCCATCAGAAGTTACACAGGGCCAGTCTCTGGAAACACCATATATTTT. This translates into CAIRSYTGPVSGNTIYF.

In its sample, this clonotype was seen a few times. This chain links TRBV21-1 with TRBJ2-5. TRBV21-1 is a documented pseudogene. This CDR3 has 16 amino acids. CDR3 bases: TGTGCCAGCAGCAAAGAGATGGACGGAGACAAAGAGACCCAGTACTTC. Its translation is CASSKEMDGDKETQYF.

This clonotype has ten or more counts. V is TRBV5-1 and J is TRBJ1-1; 9 nucleotides align to TRBD1. The germline CDR1 and CDR2 sequences are SGHRS and YFSETQ. The V and J ends lost 3 bases and 0 bases, in that order; junction bases with no gene match: 6. The CDR3 covers 16 residues. The CDR3 reads CASSWGQGMMNTEAFF. CDR3 nucleotides: TGCGCCAGCAGCTGGGGACAGGGAATGATGAACACTGAAGCTTTCTTT.

This clonotype was seen repeatedly, ten times or more. V is TRBV27 and J is TRBJ1-2; a weak D match, TRBD1 (6 bases). Trimming removed 4 bases from V and 5 bases from J, with 14 bases in between. Germline CDR1 reads MNHEY; CDR2 reads SMNVEV (reference sequence). The CDR3 spans 14 residues. The CDR3 region is CASSSHLTGYGYTF. The CDR3, as DNA: TGTGCCAGCAGTTCCCACTTAACAGGGTATGGCTACACCTTC.

This clonotype was recorded at least ten times. This CDR3 is CASSLSPTDTQYF. The CDR3 DNA sequence: TGTGCCAGCAGCTTATCTCCCACGGATACGCAGTATTTT. The chain joins TRBV7-2 to TRBJ2-3; D remains unclear. The CDR3 runs to 13 residues. Germline-derived CDR1 and CDR2 are SGHTA and FQGNSA. V shed 2 bases and J shed 6 bases, with 9 bases lying between them.

The sample holds many counts of this clonotype. The chain employs TRBV10-3 and TRBJ1-6; TRBD1 agrees at 8 bases. Germline V gives CDR1 ENHRY, CDR2 SYGVKD. With 10 bases clipped from V and 8 bases from J, the junction kept 7 bases outside the gene matches. This CDR3 has 13 residues. CDR3 in amino acids: CATATGGDSPLHF. The DNA for the CDR3 is TGTGCCACCGCTACAGGGGGTGATTCACCCCTCCACTTT.

The rearrangement uses TRBV7-2 and TRBJ1-2; a weak D match, TRBD1 (5 bases). The V and J ends lost 2 bases and 13 bases respectively, with 14 bases between them. Germline CDR1 is SGHTA and CDR2 is FQGNSA. There are 12 residues in the CDR3. CDR3 DNA sequence: TGTGCCAGCAGCTTACCAGGGACTGTCTTCACCTTC. Translating gives CASSLPGTVFTF.

This clonotype was detected ten times or more. The chain has TRBV5-1 and TRBJ1-1, with D perhaps matching TRBD1 (6 bases). The CDR3 covers 15 residues. The germline V gene has CDR1 SGHRS and CDR2 YFSETQ. V was clipped by 0 bases and J by 8 bases, with 17 bases between them. The CDR3 DNA follows: TGCGCCAGCAGCTTGGCCGAGGAGTGGGGGGGCGAAGCTTTCTTT. Translation gives CASSLAEEWGGEAFF. Full variable domain (outside the CDR3, taken from reference TRBV5-1 and TRBJ1-1): KAGVTQTPRYLIKTRGQQVTLSCSPISGHRSVSWYQQTPGQGLQFLFEYFSETQRNKGNFPGRFSGRQFSNSRSEMNVSTLELGDSALYLCASSLAEEWGGEAFFGQGTRLTVV.

This clonotype was detected many times. The rearrangement joins TRBV12-3 or TRBV12-4 to TRBJ1-4; D not certain. V was trimmed by 3 bases and J by 7 bases, leaving 3 bases between them. The CDR3 is 11 amino acids. CDR3 protein: CASSLREKLFF. Here the CDR3 DNA reads TGTGCCAGCAGTTTGCGTGAAAAACTGTTTTTT.

At least ten counts were recorded for this clonotype. The rearrangement links TRBV6-1 to TRBJ1-1; D is unresolved. The CDR3 contains 14 residues. Trimming removed 5 bases at V and 1 base at J, with 11 bases between. Germline loops: CDR1 MNHNS, CDR2 SASEGT. The CDR3 protein is CASSTNMGNTEAFF. DNA of the CDR3: TGTGCCAGCAGTACTAATATGGGGAACACTGAAGCTTTCTTT.

This clonotype appeared once. The genes are TRBV5-5 and TRBJ1-2; D remains unclear. This CDR3 has 14 amino acids. The V and J ends lost 2 bases and 0 bases respectively, with 8 bases between them. CDR1 and CDR2 (germline): SGHKS, YYEKEE (reference sequence). CDR3 amino acids: CASSFEGTNYGYTF. DNA of the CDR3: TGTGCCAGCAGCTTTGAGGGCACTAACTATGGCTACACCTTC. The entire variable domain, with the rest obtained from reference TRBV5-5 and TRBJ1-2, is as follows: DAGVTQSPTHLIKTRGQQVTLRCSPISGHKSVSWYQQVLGQGPQFIFQYYEKEERGRGNFPDRFSARQFPNYSSELNVNALLLGDSALYLCASSFEGTNYGYTFGSGTRLTVV.

This clonotype was counted many times. The V gene is TRBV12-3 or TRBV12-4, the J gene TRBJ1-1; D not certain. V was clipped by 6 bases and J by 1 base, with 15 bases between them. The CDR3 runs to 15 residues. The CDR3, as DNA: TGTGCCAGCAGCGAATATAAACCGGGGAACACTGAAGCTTTCTTT. It codes for CASSEYKPGNTEAFF.